What follows describes a single T cell receptor beta chain. Antigen specificity is unknown. Data came from immunoSEQ multiplex PCR; TCRdb stores just in-frame clones and leaves some out. The sample carries some 31,000 clones, roughly three quarters recorded once. Trimming shortened V by 6 bases and J by 6 bases, and 16 bases separated the two germline ends. CDR1 and CDR2 (germline): SGHNT, YYREEE (reference sequence). The length of the CDR3 is 15 residues. The sample comes from a study of T cells in localized non-small cell lung cancer. Study observations and caveats: A denser population of T cells in blood accompanied longer overall survival. Highest T cell clonality was seen in uninvolved adjacent lung, surpassing that measured in tumor.

The sample was peripheral blood, taken before any cancer treatment. The rearrangement links TRBV5-4 to TRBJ1-6; unclear D gene. The receptor was derived from a male donor at least 60 years old with stage II squamous cell lung carcinoma. The DNA of the CDR3 is TGTGCCAGCACCAACCCTAGGGAGTCTAATTCACCCCTCCACTTT. Its translation is CASTNPRESNSPLHF.